The 3 T cell receptor beta chains given below trace back to one sample, sequenced in a study of post-analysis software for immune sequencing data. Study-level findings and limits: Elevated frequency relative to controls characterized a handful of TRBV segments in patients, TRBV5-6, TRBV5-1 and TRBV20-1 among them.

TCR beta libraries were prepared from cDNA with unique molecular identifiers. TCRdb re-derived calls from the PCR reads in MiXCR, one entry per CDR3 protein. The sample yields 820,000 or so distinct CDR3 sequences, around 50% seen once. The antigens these receptors bind are not known. Material: blood. All receptors come from a girl aged 5 to 17 with multiple sclerosis.

This clonotype showed up just a few times. V and J are TRBV12-3 or TRBV12-4 and TRBJ2-7, with unresolved D. This CDR3 contains 14 residues. V dropped 3 bases and J dropped 2 bases, with 11 bases sitting between them. CDR3 region: CASSLRTLAYEQYF. CDR3 coding DNA: TGTGCCAGCAGTTTGCGGACGTTAGCCTACGAGCAGTACTTC.

The rearrangement uses TRBV6-6 and TRBJ1-5, with a tentative D call TRBD1 (5 bases). CDR1 is MNHNY, CDR2 SVGAGI, per germline (reference sequence). Trimming removed 5 bases from V and 1 base from J, with 15 bases in between. The CDR3 loop spans 16 amino acids. This chain's CDR3 is CASSVGGGLSNQPQHF. CDR3 sequence (DNA): TGTGCCAGCAGTGTCGGGGGAGGCCTAAGCAATCAGCCCCAGCATTTT.

The chain links TRBV29-1 to TRBJ1-1; D might be TRBD1 (5 bases). Germline-derived CDR1 and CDR2 are SQVTM and ANQGSEA. The CDR3 extends over 12 amino acids. With 6 bases removed from V and 3 bases from J, the gap between germline ends came to 11 bases. The chain's CDR3 is CSVWDGYTEAFF. As DNA, the CDR3 is TGCAGCGTATGGGACGGCTACACTGAAGCTTTCTTT. The complete variable domain, with remaining parts taken from reference TRBV29-1 and TRBJ1-1, reads SAVISQKPSRDICQRGTSLTIQCQVDSQVTMMFWYRQQPGQSLTLIATANQGSEATYESGFVIDKFPISRPNLTFSTLTVSNMSPEDSSIYLCSVWDGYTEAFFGQGTRLTVV.